A single T cell receptor (beta chain) is shown here with its context. These data come from a study of CXCR3-negative and CXCR3-positive naive CD8 T cells. The authors prepared UMI-labeled TRB cDNA libraries by 5' RACE. TCRdb reprocessed the 5' RACE reads and stores each CDR3 protein as one record, lacking DNA. Reported are over 100,000 distinct CDR3 sequences; the ten largest clones contain nearly 0.5%. Germline V lookup: CDR1 SGHDN, CDR2 FVKESK. This CDR3 is built from 13 residues. The sequence came from a human donor in good health. Some clones in this sample may be carry-over from other donors' samples. The rearrangement uses TRBV14 and TRBJ2-7. Sequenced: naive CXCR3- CD8+ T cells from blood. Stated subset: CD45RO-CCR7+CD27+CD95- naive CD8+ T cells lacking CXCR3 (TNR3-). CDR3 in amino acids: CASSQESAYEQYF.